Presented here are 32 T cell receptor beta chains from one specimen sequenced in a study of blood T cell repertoires in COVID-19. The data were produced by immunoSEQ multiplex PCR, yet TCRdb's version contains in-frame clones alone and is incomplete. The sample shows roughly 220,000 clones, approximately 83% of them seen only once. The source material was peripheral blood. The receptors stem from a woman aged 60-70 years with acute or convalescent COVID-19.

The gene calls are TRBV6-6 and TRBJ1-2; D remains unclear. CDR3 length equals 15 residues. CDR1 and CDR2 (germline): MNHNY, SVGAGI (reference sequence). V gave up 7 bases and J gave up 0 bases, with 15 bases separating them. The CDR3 is CASTFSRGPNYGYTF. The CDR3 bases are TGTGCCAGCACTTTTAGTCGAGGTCCTAACTATGGCTACACCTTC.

V and J are TRBV4-3 and TRBJ2-2; D is possibly TRBD2 (5 bases). Germline CDR1 LGHNA, CDR2 YSLEER. Trimming took off 0 bases at V and 4 bases at J, with 15 bases between the two ends. This CDR3 is built from 17 residues. The CDR3 region is CASSQDLSGVGTGELFF. CDR3 DNA: TGCGCCAGCAGCCAAGACTTATCCGGGGTTGGCACCGGGGAGCTGTTTTTT.

The CDR3 loop reads CASSTPGGGYSNEQFF. CDR3 nucleotide sequence: TGTGCCAGTAGCACCCCGGGCGGGGGGTATTCCAATGAGCAGTTCTTC. The chain employs TRBV19 and TRBJ2-1; 8 positions agree with TRBD2. The CDR3 has 16 residues. In germline, CDR1 is LNHDA, CDR2 SQIVND (reference sequence). Losses at the gene ends were 6 bases for V and 6 bases for J; bases not matched to a gene: 13.

This chain connects TRBV2 to TRBJ1-4; TRBD1 matches at 10 bases. CDR3 length: 15 amino acids. The V gene end was trimmed by 4 bases and the J gene end by 8 bases; junction bases not matched to a gene: 7. Germline V gene sequence: CDR1 SNHLY, CDR2 FYNNEI. DNA for the CDR3: TGTGCCAGCAGTGGACAGGGGGCGATCGGAGAAAAACTGTTTTTT. Translation: CASSGQGAIGEKLFF. Full variable domain (rest looked up from reference TRBV2 and TRBJ1-4): EPEVTQTPSHQVTQMGQEVILRCVPISNHLYFYWYRQILGQKVEFLVSFYNNEISEKSEIFDDQFSVERPDGSNFTLKIRSTKLEDSAMYFCASSGQGAIGEKLFFGSGTQLSVL.

This chain joins TRBV10-3 and TRBJ1-4, with D perhaps matching TRBD1 (6 bases). V was pared by 5 bases and J by 12 bases, with 13 bases between. Germline V gives CDR1 ENHRY, CDR2 SYGVKD. The CDR3 sequence is 12 residues long. The CDR3 protein is CAISPTGNELFF. CDR3 sequence (DNA): TGTGCCATCAGTCCGACAGGAAATGAACTGTTTTTT.

The chain links TRBV5-8 to TRBJ1-1; D is ambiguous. The CDR3 has 18 amino acids. Germline loops: CDR1 SGHTS, CDR2 YDEGEE. V dropped 0 bases and J dropped 4 bases, with 22 bases sitting between them. The CDR3 spells CASSLDRADTLGVTEAFF. CDR3 DNA: TGTGCCAGCAGCTTGGACAGAGCCGACACACTCGGGGTCACTGAAGCTTTCTTT. Full variable domain (rest looked up from reference TRBV5-8 and TRBJ1-1): EAGVTQSPTHLIKTRGQQATLRCSPISGHTSVYWYQQALGLGLQFLLWYDEGEERNRGNFPPRFSGRQFPNYSSELNVNALELEDSALYLCASSLDRADTLGVTEAFFGQGTRLTVV.

The V and J genes are TRBV19 and TRBJ1-2, with TRBD1 identical over 8 bases. The germline gives CDR1 LNHDA, CDR2 SQIVND (reference sequence). The CDR3 extends over 18 amino acids. Trimming removed 3 bases from V and 6 bases from J; junction bases left unmatched: 18. CDR3 in amino acids: CASSILGGRGPEWDGYTF. CDR3 bases: TGTGCCAGTAGTATTCTAGGCGGCAGGGGGCCCGAATGGGATGGCTACACCTTC. Full variable domain (missing parts from reference TRBV19 and TRBJ1-2): DGGITQSPKYLFRKEGQNVTLSCEQNLNHDAMYWYRQDPGQGLRLIYYSQIVNDFQKGDIAEGYSVSREKKESFPLTVTSAQKNPTAFYLCASSILGGRGPEWDGYTFGSGTRLTVV.

The gene calls are TRBV20-1 and TRBJ2-1; maybe TRBD2 (5 bases). There are 10 residues in the CDR3. In germline, CDR1 is DFQATT, CDR2 SNEGSKA (reference sequence). CDR3 coding DNA: TGCCTAGCCAAACACGATGAGCAGTTCTTC. The encoded protein is CLAKHDEQFF.

The chain recombines TRBV30 with TRBJ1-3; D might be TRBD1 (5 bases). The CDR3 runs to 15 residues. V lost 0 bases to trimming and J lost 4 bases, with 13 bases between them. Per germline, CDR1 GTSNPN and CDR2 SVGIG (reference sequence). In DNA, the CDR3 is TGTGCCTGGAGTGTAAAGGGGATCAACGGAAACACCATATATTTT. Its translation is CAWSVKGINGNTIYF. Full variable domain (missing parts from reference TRBV30 and TRBJ1-3): SQTIHQWPATLVQPVGSPLSLECTVEGTSNPNLYWYRQAAGRGLQLLFYSVGIGQISSEVPQNLSASRPQDRQFILSSKKLLLSDSGFYLCAWSVKGINGNTIYFGEGSWLTVV.

This clone was seen only once. The chain combines TRBV2 with TRBJ1-4; TRBD1 might be the D (5 bases). The CDR3 sequence is 11 residues long. CDR1 is SNHLY and CDR2 is FYNNEI in the germline V gene. V lost 6 bases and J 7 bases, leaving 6 bases between the germline ends. CDR3 loop: CASRGGEKLFF. The CDR3 DNA reads as TGTGCCAGCAGGGGGGGTGAAAAACTGTTTTTT.

V and J are TRBV5-1 and TRBJ1-5, with 7 bases identical to TRBD1. Germline CDR1 is SGHRS and CDR2 is YFSETQ. V was clipped by 2 bases and J by 5 bases; unmatched bases: 10. There are 16 residues in the CDR3. The CDR3 region has the DNA TGCGCCAGCAGCTTCCCAGGACAGGAGCCCCATCAGCCCCAGCATTTT. Its protein is CASSFPGQEPHQPQHF.

Turning to this clone: The identical CDR3 is also encoded by other nucleotide sequences in the sample. The genes are TRBV3-1 (or the pseudogene TRBV3-2) and TRBJ1-2; TRBD1 aligns across 9 bases. CDR3 size: 12 residues. Germline trimming cut 4 bases from V and 8 bases from J; bases unmatched to any gene: 2. Germline V gene data show CDR1 as LGHDT and CDR2 as YNNKEL (reference sequence). The CDR3, as DNA: TGTGCCAGCAGCCGGGACAGGGTCGGCTACACCTTC. Protein: CASSRDRVGYTF.

The chain recombines TRBV25-1 with TRBJ2-7; D is unclear. The CDR3 covers 13 residues. Germline V gene data show CDR1 as MGHDK and CDR2 as SYGVNS. The V end lost 6 bases, the J end lost 4 bases, and 13 bases lay between the germline ends. This chain's CDR3 is CASSGARAYEQYF. The DNA of the CDR3 is TGTGCCAGCAGCGGAGCCCGAGCGTACGAGCAGTACTTC.

J is TRBJ1-2 and V is TRBV6-5; 8 nucleotides match TRBD1. The CDR3 has 14 amino acids. CDR1 MNHEY and CDR2 SVGAGI come from the germline V gene. Germline trimming cut 1 base from V and 8 bases from J; bases unmatched to any gene: 6. The chain's CDR3 is CASSYYPGGEGYTF. CDR3 nucleotide sequence: TGTGCCAGCAGTTACTATCCAGGGGGCGAGGGCTACACCTTC.

This sequence joins TRBV19 and TRBJ1-2, with TRBD1 matching 9 bases. Germline V gene sequence: CDR1 LNHDA, CDR2 SQIVND (reference sequence). CDR3 length equals 15 residues. V dropped 5 bases and J dropped 6; count of bases not matched to a gene: 10. The chain's CDR3 is CASSLGQGWEDGYTF. CDR3 nucleotide sequence: TGTGCCAGTAGTCTGGGACAGGGATGGGAGGATGGCTACACCTTC.

The chain has TRBV19 and TRBJ2-1; 11 bases are a match to TRBD2. V was clipped by 7 bases and J by 9 bases; unmatched bases: 20. Germline CDR1 reads LNHDA; CDR2 reads SQIVND (reference sequence). The length of the CDR3 is 18 residues. The CDR3 coding sequence is TGTGCCAGTACCCGGAAGCCGACTAGCGGGGCCCTGGACGGTGAGCAGTTCTTC. It yields the protein CASTRKPTSGALDGEQFF.

This chain uses TRBV28 with TRBJ1-2, with D unclear. The CDR3 runs to 12 residues. Germline V CDR1 and CDR2: MDHEN, SYDVKM. V was cut by 8 bases and J by 7 bases, with 14 bases left in between. The CDR3 spells CASGGYKVGYTF. CDR3 DNA: TGTGCCAGCGGCGGGTATAAGGTTGGCTACACCTTC.

The rearrangement links TRBV6-5 to TRBJ2-7, with TRBD1 matching 7 bases. V trimming: 0 bases; J trimming: 3 bases; junction bases outside the gene matches: 8. The CDR3 length is 16 residues. The germline V gene encodes CDR1 MNHEY and CDR2 SVGAGI. The CDR3 sequence: CASSYSKAGGIYEQYF. In DNA form, the CDR3 reads TGTGCCAGCAGTTACTCGAAGGCAGGGGGAATCTACGAGCAGTACTTC.

V usage is TRBV7-2 and J usage is TRBJ1-2; D gene unclear. The CDR3 loop spans 13 amino acids. The V end lost 4 bases, the J end lost 8 bases, and 14 bases lay between the germline ends. From germline, CDR1 is SGHTA and CDR2 FQGNSA. DNA of the CDR3: TGTGCCAGCAGCTCACCCCGGGCGGGCGGCTACACCTTC. Translation: CASSSPRAGGYTF.

This chain links TRBV5-6 with TRBJ1-2, with 8 bases matching TRBD1. Germline CDR1 reads SGHDT; CDR2 reads YYEEEE. The CDR3 has 13 amino acids. With V trimmed by 2 bases and J by 3 bases, 0 bases remained unmatched. CDR3: CASSLQGDYGYTF. The CDR3 bases are TGTGCCAGCAGCTTACAGGGGGACTATGGCTACACCTTC. Supplemented by reference TRBV5-6 and TRBJ1-2, the full variable domain reads DAGVTQSPTHLIKTRGQQVTLRCSPKSGHDTVSWYQQALGQGPQFIFQYYEEEERQRGNFPDRFSGHQFPNYSSELNVNALLLGDSALYLCASSLQGDYGYTFGSGTRLTVV.

In the case of this clone: Other nucleotide sequences from this sample produce the same CDR3. The rearrangement uses TRBV3-1 (or the pseudogene TRBV3-2) and TRBJ1-1; D unclear. CDR1 and CDR2 (germline): LGHDT, YNNKEL (reference sequence). The V gene lost 1 base and the J gene lost 5 bases, with 5 bases spanning the gap. This CDR3 region has 12 residues. CDR3 in amino acids: CASSQGRTEAFF. CDR3 nucleotide sequence: TGTGCCAGCAGCCAAGGGAGAACTGAAGCTTTCTTT.

The chain is built from TRBV6-5 and TRBJ1-2; 9 bases are a match to TRBD1. Germline V lookup: CDR1 MNHEY, CDR2 SVGAGI. V trimming: 6 bases; J trimming: 5 bases; junction bases outside the gene matches: 7. The CDR3 consists of 14 residues. The CDR3 spells CASRGDRESYGYTF. CDR3 nucleotide sequence: TGTGCCAGCAGAGGGGACAGGGAGTCTTATGGCTACACCTTC.

The genes are TRBV25-1 and TRBJ2-1, with D possibly being TRBD1 (5 bases). CDR3 length: 14 amino acids. The V gene lost 6 bases and the J gene lost 8 bases, with 17 bases spanning the gap. Germline V lookup: CDR1 MGHDK, CDR2 SYGVNS. CDR3 in DNA: TGTGCCAGCAGAGACAGTGCTCCCGTGGATGAGCAGTTCTTC. It encodes CASRDSAPVDEQFF.

The genes are TRBV18 and TRBJ2-2; 7 nucleotides line up with TRBD2. There are 16 residues in the CDR3. The germline V gene encodes CDR1 KGHSH and CDR2 LQKENI. With V trimmed by 3 bases and J by 0 bases, 4 bases remained unmatched. The CDR3 spells CASSPSSGANTGELFF. The DNA for the CDR3 is TGTGCCAGCTCACCGTCCAGCGGGGCGAACACCGGGGAGCTGTTTTTT. Looking up the rest from reference TRBV18 and TRBJ2-2 gives the full variable domain: NAGVMQNPRHLVRRRGQEARLRCSPMKGHSHVYWYRQLPEEGLKFMVYLQKENIIDESGMPKERFSAEFPKEGPSILRIQQVVRGDSAAYFCASSPSSGANTGELFFGEGSRLTVL.

The chain links TRBV7-6 to TRBJ1-2; 8 nucleotides line up with TRBD1. V was pared by 5 bases and J by 4 bases, with 3 bases of the junction left unmatched. Germline-derived CDR1 and CDR2 are SGHVS and FNYEAQ. There are 13 residues in the CDR3. Here the CDR3 reads CASSLDRGYGYTF. In DNA, the CDR3 is TGTGCCAGCAGCCTAGACAGGGGCTATGGCTACACCTTC.

The chain is built from TRBV3-1 (or the pseudogene TRBV3-2) and TRBJ2-1, with a tentative D call TRBD2 (5 bases). V was cut by 0 bases and J by 2 bases, with 11 bases left in between. Germline V CDR1 and CDR2: LGHDT, YNNKEL (reference sequence). This CDR3 comprises 16 residues. The CDR3 DNA is TGTGCCAGCAGCCAAGACCTAGCAAGTACCTACAATGAGCAGTTCTTC. This gives the protein CASSQDLASTYNEQFF.

The chain is built from TRBV15 and TRBJ1-5, with a possible D match to TRBD1 (5 bases). The germline V gene encodes CDR1 LNHNV and CDR2 YYDKDF (reference sequence). The V and J ends lost 0 bases and 3 bases respectively, with 6 bases between them. The CDR3 runs 14 residues. CDR3 coding DNA: TGTGCCACCAGCAGAGACAGGGACAATCAGCCCCAGCATTTT. As protein: CATSRDRDNQPQHF.

The chain joins TRBV30 to TRBJ2-3, with a possible D match to TRBD1 (5 bases). The CDR3 is 14 amino acids. Germline CDR1 GTSNPN, CDR2 SVGIG (reference sequence). Trimming removed 3 bases at V and 3 bases at J, with 13 bases between. The DNA of the CDR3 is TGTGCCTGGAGCTTAGACAGCCGGACAGATACGCAGTATTTT. Its protein product is CAWSLDSRTDTQYF.

The V gene is TRBV27, the J gene TRBJ2-7; a possible D gene is TRBD2 (6 bases). V shed 6 bases and J shed 2 bases, with 8 bases lying between them. The CDR3 is made up of 12 amino acids. Germline V CDR1 and CDR2: MNHEY, SMNVEV (reference sequence). The CDR3 nucleotides are TGTGCCAGCAGGGGACTGGCCTACGAGCAGTACTTC. Translating it yields CASRGLAYEQYF.

The gene calls are TRBV6-5 and TRBJ1-2; 7 nucleotides line up with TRBD1. The V and J ends lost 6 bases and 5 bases, in that order; junction bases with no gene match: 12. This CDR3 comprises 15 residues. Per the germline V gene, CDR1 is MNHEY and CDR2 is SVGAGI. The CDR3 DNA reads as TGTGCCAGCAGCCTTTATGACAGGGAGGAATATGGCTACACCTTC. As protein: CASSLYDREEYGYTF.

The chain carries TRBV5-4 and TRBJ2-3; 11 bases agree with TRBD1. CDR3 length: 15 residues. Germline CDR1 SGHNT, CDR2 YYREEE (reference sequence). V shed 4 bases, J shed 1 base, and the junction held 2 bases outside the gene matches. CDR3 coding DNA: TGTGCCAGCAGCCCGGGACAGGGGGGCACAGATACGCAGTATTTT. Its translation: CASSPGQGGTDTQYF.

The count of this clone is one. V is TRBV10-3 and J is TRBJ1-6, with D possibly matching TRBD1 (6 bases). The CDR3 loop spans 12 amino acids. CDR1 ENHRY and CDR2 SYGVKD come from the germline V gene. The V end lost 9 bases, the J end lost 7 bases, and 10 bases lay between the germline ends. CDR3 sequence: CAISDSNSPLHF. The CDR3 DNA sequence: TGTGCCATATCGGACAGCAATTCACCCCTCCACTTT.